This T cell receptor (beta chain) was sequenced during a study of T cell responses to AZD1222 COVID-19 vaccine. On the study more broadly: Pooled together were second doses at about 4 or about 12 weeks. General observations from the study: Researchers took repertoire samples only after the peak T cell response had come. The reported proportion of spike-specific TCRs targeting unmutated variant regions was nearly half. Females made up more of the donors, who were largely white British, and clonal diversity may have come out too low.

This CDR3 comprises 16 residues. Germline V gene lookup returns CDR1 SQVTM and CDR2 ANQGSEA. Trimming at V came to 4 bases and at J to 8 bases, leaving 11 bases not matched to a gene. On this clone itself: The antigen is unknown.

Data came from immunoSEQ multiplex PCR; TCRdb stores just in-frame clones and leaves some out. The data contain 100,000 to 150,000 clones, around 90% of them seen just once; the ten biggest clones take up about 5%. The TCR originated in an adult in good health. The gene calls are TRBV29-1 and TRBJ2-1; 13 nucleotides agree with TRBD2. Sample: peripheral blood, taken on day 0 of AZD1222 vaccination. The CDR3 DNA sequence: TGCAGCGTTGCCCTGACTAGCGGGGGGCCGGCGGATGAGCAGTTCTTC. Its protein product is CSVALTSGGPADEQFF.